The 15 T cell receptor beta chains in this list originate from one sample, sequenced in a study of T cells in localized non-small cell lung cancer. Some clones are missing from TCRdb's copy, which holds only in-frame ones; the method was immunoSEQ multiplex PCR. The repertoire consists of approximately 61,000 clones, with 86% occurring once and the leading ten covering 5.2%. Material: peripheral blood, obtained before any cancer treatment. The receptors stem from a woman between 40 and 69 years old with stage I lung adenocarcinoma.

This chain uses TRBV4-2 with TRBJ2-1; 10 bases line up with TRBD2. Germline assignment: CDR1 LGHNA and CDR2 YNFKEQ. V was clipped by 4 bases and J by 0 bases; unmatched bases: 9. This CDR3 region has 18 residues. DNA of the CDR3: TGTGCCAGCAGCCGGGGTAGCGGGGGGACTTCCTCCTACAATGAGCAGTTCTTC. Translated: CASSRGSGGTSSYNEQFF.

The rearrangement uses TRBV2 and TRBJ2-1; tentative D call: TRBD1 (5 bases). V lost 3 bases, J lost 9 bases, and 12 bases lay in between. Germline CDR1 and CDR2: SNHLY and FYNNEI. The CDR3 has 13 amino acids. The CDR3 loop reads CASSEVQGGEQFF. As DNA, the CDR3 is TGTGCCAGCAGTGAGGTGCAGGGTGGTGAGCAGTTCTTC.

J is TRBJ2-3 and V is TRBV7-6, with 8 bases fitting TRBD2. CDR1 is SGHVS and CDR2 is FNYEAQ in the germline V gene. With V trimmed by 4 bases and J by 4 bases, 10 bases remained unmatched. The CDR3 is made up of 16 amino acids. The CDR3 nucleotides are TGTGCCAGCAGCTATGGGGTAGCGGGACAAGCAGATACGCAGTATTTT. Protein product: CASSYGVAGQADTQYF.

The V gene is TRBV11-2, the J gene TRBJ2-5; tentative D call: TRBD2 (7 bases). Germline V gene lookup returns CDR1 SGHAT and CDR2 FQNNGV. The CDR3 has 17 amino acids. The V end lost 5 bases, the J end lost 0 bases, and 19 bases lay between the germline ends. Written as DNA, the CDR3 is TGTGCCAGCAGCCTAGGGGGGGGGCAGACGTACCAAGAGACCCAGTACTTC. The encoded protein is CASSLGGGQTYQETQYF.

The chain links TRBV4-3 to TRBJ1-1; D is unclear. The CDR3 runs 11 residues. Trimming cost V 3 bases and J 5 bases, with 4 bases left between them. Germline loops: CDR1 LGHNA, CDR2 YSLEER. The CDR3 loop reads CASSQGTEAFF. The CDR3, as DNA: TGCGCCAGCAGCCAGGGAACTGAAGCTTTCTTT.

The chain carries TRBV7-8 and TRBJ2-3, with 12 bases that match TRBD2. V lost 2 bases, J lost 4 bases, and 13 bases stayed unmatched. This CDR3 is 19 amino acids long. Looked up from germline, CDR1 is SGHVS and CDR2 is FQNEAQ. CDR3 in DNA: TGTGCCAGCAGCTTAAGGGCTAGCGGGGGGGCCTACAGCGCAGATACGCAGTATTTT. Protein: CASSLRASGGAYSADTQYF.

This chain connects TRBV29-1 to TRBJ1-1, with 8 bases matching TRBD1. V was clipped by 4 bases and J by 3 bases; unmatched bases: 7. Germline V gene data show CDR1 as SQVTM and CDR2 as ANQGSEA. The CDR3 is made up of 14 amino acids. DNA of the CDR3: TGCAGCGTTGGGCCAGGGGGCTTGGACACTGAAGCTTTCTTT. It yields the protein CSVGPGGLDTEAFF. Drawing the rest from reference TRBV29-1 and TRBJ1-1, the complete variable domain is SAVISQKPSRDICQRGTSLTIQCQVDSQVTMMFWYRQQPGQSLTLIATANQGSEATYESGFVIDKFPISRPNLTFSTLTVSNMSPEDSSIYLCSVGPGGLDTEAFFGQGTRLTVV.

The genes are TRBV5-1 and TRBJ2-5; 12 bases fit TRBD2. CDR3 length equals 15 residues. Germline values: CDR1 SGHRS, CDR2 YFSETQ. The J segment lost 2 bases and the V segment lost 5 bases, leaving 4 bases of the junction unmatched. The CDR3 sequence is CASRSTSGGQETQYF. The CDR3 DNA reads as TGCGCCAGCAGATCGACTAGCGGGGGACAAGAGACCCAGTACTTC.

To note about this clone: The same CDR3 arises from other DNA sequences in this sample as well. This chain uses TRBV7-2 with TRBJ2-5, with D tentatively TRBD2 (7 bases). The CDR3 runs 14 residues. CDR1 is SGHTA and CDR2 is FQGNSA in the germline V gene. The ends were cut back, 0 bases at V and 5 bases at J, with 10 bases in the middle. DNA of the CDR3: TGTGCCAGCAGCTTAGCGGGGGGGCAGGAGACCCAGTACTTC. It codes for CASSLAGGQETQYF.

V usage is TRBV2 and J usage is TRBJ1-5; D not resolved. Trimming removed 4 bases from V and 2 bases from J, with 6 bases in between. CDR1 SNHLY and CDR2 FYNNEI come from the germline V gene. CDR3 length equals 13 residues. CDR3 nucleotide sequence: TGTGCCAGCAGTGCCAGACGCAATCAGCCCCAGCATTTT. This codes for CASSARRNQPQHF.

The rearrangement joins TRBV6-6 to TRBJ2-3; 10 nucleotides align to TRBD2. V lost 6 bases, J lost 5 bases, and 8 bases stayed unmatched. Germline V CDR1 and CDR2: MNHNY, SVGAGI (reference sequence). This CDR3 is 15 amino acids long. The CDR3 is CASSQLAGRRDTQYF. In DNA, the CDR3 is TGTGCCAGCAGCCAACTAGCGGGGAGAAGAGATACGCAGTATTTT.

CDR3 sequence reads: CASSNYRGSNQPQHF. The DNA for the CDR3 is TGTGCCAGCAGTAATTACAGGGGTAGCAATCAGCCCCAGCATTTT. This sequence joins TRBV6-5 and TRBJ1-5, with 7 bases identical to TRBD1. J lost 0 bases, V lost 5 bases, and 4 bases had no gene match. The germline gives CDR1 MNHEY, CDR2 SVGAGI. The CDR3 covers 15 residues.

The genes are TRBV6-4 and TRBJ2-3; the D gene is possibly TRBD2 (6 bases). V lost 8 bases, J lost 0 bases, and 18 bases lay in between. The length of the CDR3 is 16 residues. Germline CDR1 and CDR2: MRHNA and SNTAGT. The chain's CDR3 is CASPRTINTSTDTQYF. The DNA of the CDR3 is TGTGCCAGCCCACGGACTATAAACACTAGCACAGATACGCAGTATTTT.

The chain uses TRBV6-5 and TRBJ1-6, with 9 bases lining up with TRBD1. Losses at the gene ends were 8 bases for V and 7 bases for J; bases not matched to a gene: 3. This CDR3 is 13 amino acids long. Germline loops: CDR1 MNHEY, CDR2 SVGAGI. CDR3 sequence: CASGQGWNSPLHF. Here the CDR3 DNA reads TGTGCCAGCGGACAGGGGTGGAATTCACCCCTCCACTTT.

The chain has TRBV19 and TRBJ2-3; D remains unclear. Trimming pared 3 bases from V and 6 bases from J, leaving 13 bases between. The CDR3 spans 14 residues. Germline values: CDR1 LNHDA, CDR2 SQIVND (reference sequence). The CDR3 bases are TGTGCCAGTAGTATTAGGTGGGGTGGGGATACGCAGTATTTT. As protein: CASSIRWGGDTQYF.